This is a list of T cell receptor beta chains from one sample in a study of neurological immune-mediated disorders. Each CDR3 protein is one row after TCRdb ran MiXCR on the 5' RACE reads. The repertoire consists of about 49,000 distinct CDR3 sequences, with under 15% occurring once and the leading ten covering about 4.9%. Sequences were obtained from PBMCs. These receptors originate from a male donor with HTLV-1-associated myelopathy (HAM/TSP). Each CDR3 is given with its conserved first and last residue. Fields, in order: V gene, D gene, J gene, clone size, CDR3 protein, CDR3 DNA. D genes are given only for firm matches. Size values are once, few and many counts, or a class for expanded clones, and some rows have none.

V gene: TRBV3-1
D gene: NA
J gene: TRBJ2-7
clone size: many
CDR3 protein: CASSLGGQYEQYF
CDR3 DNA: TGTGCCAGCAGCCTTGGTGGACAGTACGAGCAGTACTTC

V gene: TRBV5-1
D gene: TRBD1
J gene: TRBJ1-1
clone size: many
CDR3 protein: CASSFGTGFFAEAFF
CDR3 DNA: TGCGCCAGCAGCTTTGGGACAGGGTTTTTCGCTGAAGCTTTCTTT

V gene: TRBV5-1
D gene: TRBD1
J gene: TRBJ2-1
clone size: many
CDR3 protein: CASSLEQGRKFF
CDR3 DNA: TGCGCCAGCAGCTTGGAACAGGGGAGAAAGTTCTTC

V gene: TRBV14
D gene: NA
J gene: TRBJ2-4
clone size: many
CDR3 protein: CASSRRTGAGNIQYF
CDR3 DNA: TGTGCCAGCAGCCGCCGTACCGGGGCTGGAAACATTCAGTACTTC

V gene: TRBV28
D gene: NA
J gene: TRBJ1-5
clone size: many
CDR3 protein: CASSYQVLRNQPQHF
CDR3 DNA: TGTGCCAGCAGCTACCAGGTCCTAAGGAATCAGCCCCAGCATTTT

V gene: TRBV30
D gene: TRBD1
J gene: TRBJ2-7
clone size: many
CDR3 protein: CAWTTGNYEQYF
CDR3 DNA: TGTGCCTGGACGACAGGGAACTACGAGCAGTACTTC

V gene: TRBV5-1
D gene: NA
J gene: TRBJ2-7
clone size: many
CDR3 protein: CASKKGVSYEQYF
CDR3 DNA: TGCGCCAGCAAGAAAGGGGTCTCCTACGAGCAGTACTTC

V gene: TRBV20-1
D gene: TRBD1
J gene: TRBJ1-2
clone size: many
CDR3 protein: CSARSQGARDGYTF
CDR3 DNA: TGCAGTGCTAGATCGCAGGGGGCGAGGGATGGCTACACCTTC

V gene: TRBV3-1
D gene: NA
J gene: TRBJ2-2
clone size: many
CDR3 protein: CASSQTGGNPARITGELFF
CDR3 DNA: TGTGCCAGCAGCCAGACAGGTGGGAACCCAGCTCGCATCACCGGGGAGCTGTTTTTT

V gene: TRBV28
D gene: TRBD1
J gene: TRBJ2-3
clone size: many
CDR3 protein: CASSFTQTRGRTDTQYF
CDR3 DNA: TGTGCCAGCAGTTTTACCCAGACCAGGGGGCGAACAGATACGCAGTATTTT

V gene: TRBV20-1
D gene: NA
J gene: TRBJ2-2
clone size: NA
CDR3 protein: CSALSGKYTGERFF
CDR3 DNA: TGCAGTGCTCTTTCAGGGAAGTACACCGGGGAACGGTTTTTT

V gene: TRBV20-1
D gene: TRBD2
J gene: TRBJ2-3
clone size: many
CDR3 protein: CSGFLAGPNKQYF
CDR3 DNA: TGCAGTGGCTTTCTAGCGGGGCCCAATAAGCAGTATTTT

V gene: TRBV9
D gene: NA
J gene: TRBJ1-1
clone size: many
CDR3 protein: CASSGGEKRAFF
CDR3 DNA: TGTGCCAGCAGCGGTGGAGAGAAGAGGGCTTTCTTT

V gene: TRBV11-3
D gene: NA
J gene: TRBJ2-5
clone size: many
CDR3 protein: CASSAGAGPQETQYF
CDR3 DNA: TGTGCCAGCAGCGCGGGGGCAGGGCCCCAAGAGACCCAGTACTTC

V gene: TRBV12-3/TRBV12-4
D gene: NA
J gene: TRBJ1-1
clone size: many
CDR3 protein: CASTLDRNTEAFF
CDR3 DNA: TGTGCCAGCACCCTGGACAGGAACACTGAAGCTTTCTTT

V gene: TRBV20-1
D gene: NA
J gene: TRBJ1-1
clone size: few
CDR3 protein: CSVARVSTEAFF
CDR3 DNA: TGCAGTGTAGCTAGGGTTAGTACTGAAGCTTTCTTT

V gene: TRBV5-1
D gene: NA
J gene: TRBJ1-1
clone size: many
CDR3 protein: CASSLGEGSEAFF
CDR3 DNA: TGCGCCAGCAGCTTGGGGGAAGGCTCAGAAGCTTTCTTT

V gene: TRBV10-3
D gene: TRBD1
J gene: TRBJ1-2
clone size: many
CDR3 protein: CAPHSTSRDRDRNGYTF
CDR3 DNA: TGTGCCCCCCATTCCACTTCCCGGGACAGGGATCGGAATGGCTACACCTTC

V gene: TRBV5-1
D gene: NA
J gene: TRBJ2-3
clone size: many
CDR3 protein: CASSLGTTGNADTQYF
CDR3 DNA: TGCGCCAGCAGTCTGGGTACCACGGGGAATGCAGATACGCAGTATTTT

V gene: TRBV5-1
D gene: NA
J gene: TRBJ2-1
clone size: NA
CDR3 protein: CASSLGQVYNEQFF
CDR3 DNA: TGCGCCAGCAGCTTGGGACAGGTCTACAATGAGCAGTTCTTC

V gene: TRBV10-3
D gene: NA
J gene: TRBJ1-1
clone size: many
CDR3 protein: CAISESSRNTEAFF
CDR3 DNA: TGTGCCATCAGTGAGTCGAGTAGGAACACTGAAGCTTTCTTT

V gene: TRBV24-1
D gene: TRBD2
J gene: TRBJ2-5
clone size: many
CDR3 protein: CATSDLSQAGGQETQYF
CDR3 DNA: TGTGCCACCAGTGATTTGAGTCAGGCGGGGGGGCAAGAGACCCAGTACTTC

V gene: TRBV20-1
D gene: TRBD1
J gene: TRBJ1-1
clone size: many
CDR3 protein: CSAETGANTEAFF
CDR3 DNA: TGCAGTGCTGAGACAGGGGCCAACACTGAAGCTTTCTTT

V gene: TRBV7-9
D gene: TRBD2
J gene: TRBJ2-2
clone size: NA
CDR3 protein: CASSLVRALPLGTSGLNTGELFF
CDR3 DNA: TGTGCCAGCAGCTTAGTCAGGGCTCTGCCGCTCGGGACTAGCGGACTCAACACCGGGGAGCTGTTTTTT

V gene: TRBV6-6
D gene: TRBD2
J gene: TRBJ2-5
clone size: many
CDR3 protein: CASLGLDETQYF
CDR3 DNA: TGTGCCAGCCTGGGACTAGACGAGACCCAGTACTTC

V gene: TRBV5-1
D gene: NA
J gene: TRBJ2-3
clone size: many
CDR3 protein: CASRLSGGADTQYF
CDR3 DNA: TGCGCCAGCAGACTCTCGGGGGGCGCAGATACGCAGTATTTT

V gene: TRBV2
D gene: TRBD2
J gene: TRBJ2-1
clone size: many
CDR3 protein: CASSAPSGGSYNEQFF
CDR3 DNA: TGTGCCAGCAGTGCCCCTAGCGGGGGGTCCTACAATGAGCAGTTCTTC

V gene: TRBV25-1
D gene: NA
J gene: TRBJ2-7
clone size: many
CDR3 protein: CASSVFGATGNEQYF
CDR3 DNA: TGTGCCAGCAGTGTTTTCGGGGCCACCGGAAACGAGCAGTACTTC

V gene: TRBV20-1
D gene: TRBD1
J gene: TRBJ1-1
clone size: many
CDR3 protein: CSASLNRGNTEAFF
CDR3 DNA: TGCAGTGCTAGTCTTAACAGGGGGAACACTGAAGCTTTCTTT

V gene: TRBV5-1
D gene: TRBD1
J gene: TRBJ2-5
clone size: medium-sized
CDR3 protein: CASSLAGTGGETQYF
CDR3 DNA: TGCGCCAGCAGCTTGGCCGGGACAGGAGGAGAGACCCAGTACTTC

V gene: TRBV20-1
D gene: TRBD1
J gene: TRBJ1-1
clone size: few
CDR3 protein: CSATRQGRGWDTEAFF
CDR3 DNA: TGCAGTGCTACAAGACAGGGGCGCGGGTGGGACACTGAAGCTTTCTTT

V gene: TRBV5-1
D gene: TRBD1
J gene: TRBJ1-2
clone size: many
CDR3 protein: CASGPTGGFRGYTF
CDR3 DNA: TGCGCCAGCGGACCGACAGGGGGCTTCCGTGGCTACACCTTC

V gene: TRBV7-9
D gene: NA
J gene: TRBJ2-7
clone size: many
CDR3 protein: CASSRDWYEQYF
CDR3 DNA: TGTGCCAGCAGCCGCGACTGGTACGAGCAGTACTTC

V gene: TRBV5-1
D gene: TRBD2
J gene: TRBJ2-1
clone size: few
CDR3 protein: CASSFVPSGGTTYNEQFF
CDR3 DNA: TGCGCCAGCAGCTTCGTACCTAGCGGGGGTACAACCTACAATGAGCAGTTCTTC

V gene: TRBV20-1
D gene: TRBD1
J gene: TRBJ1-5
clone size: NA
CDR3 protein: CSARAGTGNQPQHF
CDR3 DNA: TGCAGTGCTAGAGCGGGGACAGGAAATCAGCCCCAGCATTTT

V gene: TRBV20-1
D gene: TRBD2
J gene: TRBJ2-1
clone size: many
CDR3 protein: CSALAGGGYNEQFF
CDR3 DNA: TGCAGTGCTTTAGCGGGGGGAGGATACAATGAGCAGTTCTTC

V gene: TRBV5-5
D gene: NA
J gene: TRBJ2-7
clone size: many
CDR3 protein: CASSLVLGPSYEQYF
CDR3 DNA: TGTGCCAGCAGCTTGGTATTGGGGCCTTCCTACGAGCAGTACTTC

V gene: TRBV7-9
D gene: NA
J gene: TRBJ1-1
clone size: NA
CDR3 protein: CASSNGGLPTEAFF
CDR3 DNA: TGTGCCAGCAGCAATGGGGGTCTCCCCACTGAAGCTTTCTTT

V gene: TRBV18
D gene: TRBD1
J gene: TRBJ1-5
clone size: few
CDR3 protein: CASSPPGAGGPQPQHF
CDR3 DNA: TGTGCCAGCTCACCACCGGGGGCAGGGGGCCCACAGCCCCAGCATTTT

V gene: TRBV7-2
D gene: NA
J gene: TRBJ1-1
clone size: many
CDR3 protein: CASSLENSFEAFF
CDR3 DNA: TGTGCCAGCAGCTTAGAGAACAGCTTTGAAGCTTTCTTT

V gene: TRBV19
D gene: NA
J gene: TRBJ1-5
clone size: few
CDR3 protein: CASGQIMGQPQHF
CDR3 DNA: TGTGCCAGCGGACAGATTATGGGTCAGCCCCAGCATTTT

V gene: TRBV7-3
D gene: TRBD1
J gene: TRBJ1-1
clone size: many
CDR3 protein: CASSLRQGAEAFF
CDR3 DNA: TGTGCCAGCAGCTTAAGACAGGGCGCTGAAGCTTTCTTT

V gene: TRBV5-6
D gene: NA
J gene: TRBJ1-6
clone size: medium-sized
CDR3 protein: CASSLGAQGNSPLHF
CDR3 DNA: TGTGCCAGCAGCTTGGGGGCACAAGGCAATTCACCCCTCCACTTT

V gene: TRBV5-1
D gene: NA
J gene: TRBJ2-3
clone size: many
CDR3 protein: CASSVRVRGSNAGTDTQYF
CDR3 DNA: TGCGCCAGCAGCGTGAGGGTGAGGGGGAGCAACGCAGGAACAGATACGCAGTATTTT

V gene: TRBV29-1
D gene: NA
J gene: TRBJ1-1
clone size: many
CDR3 protein: CSVKLGGGAFF
CDR3 DNA: TGCAGCGTGAAGTTGGGGGGAGGAGCTTTCTTT

V gene: TRBV29-1
D gene: TRBD1
J gene: TRBJ2-7
clone size: once
CDR3 protein: CSVIPGTAKAYEQYF
CDR3 DNA: TGCAGCGTTATCCCCGGGACAGCAAAAGCCTACGAGCAGTACTTC

V gene: TRBV20-1
D gene: NA
J gene: TRBJ2-1
clone size: many
CDR3 protein: CSAALGFRDEQFF
CDR3 DNA: TGCAGTGCAGCTCTAGGGTTTCGCGATGAGCAGTTCTTC

V gene: TRBV10-3
D gene: NA
J gene: TRBJ2-5
clone size: NA
CDR3 protein: CAIKQTANQQTQYF
CDR3 DNA: TGTGCCATCAAGCAGACAGCAAACCAACAGACACAGTACTTC

V gene: TRBV7-9
D gene: TRBD1
J gene: TRBJ2-7
clone size: many
CDR3 protein: CASSTGTGTAQYF
CDR3 DNA: TGTGCCAGCAGCACCGGGACAGGGACTGCGCAGTACTTC

V gene: TRBV7-6
D gene: TRBD2
J gene: TRBJ2-5
clone size: NA
CDR3 protein: CASSQTGLVQESQYF
CDR3 DNA: TGTGCCAGCAGTCAGACCGGACTAGTACAAGAGAGCCAGTACTTC

V gene: TRBV5-1
D gene: TRBD2
J gene: TRBJ2-2
clone size: many
CDR3 protein: CASSFWTSETGELFF
CDR3 DNA: TGCGCCAGCAGCTTCTGGACTAGCGAAACCGGGGAGCTGTTTTTT

V gene: TRBV7-6
D gene: NA
J gene: TRBJ1-2
clone size: many
CDR3 protein: CASSLGPAGNTNYGYTF
CDR3 DNA: TGTGCCAGCAGCTTAGGGCCGGCCGGGAATACAAACTATGGCTACACCTTC

V gene: TRBV20-1
D gene: NA
J gene: TRBJ1-1
clone size: few
CDR3 protein: CSASGTTTYTEAFF
CDR3 DNA: TGCAGTGCTAGCGGGACGACTACTTACACTGAAGCTTTCTTT

V gene: TRBV5-1
D gene: NA
J gene: TRBJ2-1
clone size: few
CDR3 protein: CASTRTGFNEQFF
CDR3 DNA: TGCGCCAGCACCCGGACGGGCTTTAATGAGCAGTTCTTC

V gene: TRBV7-2
D gene: TRBD2
J gene: TRBJ2-2
clone size: once
CDR3 protein: CANSFRLAGGPGEPFF
CDR3 DNA: TGTGCCAACAGCTTTCGGTTGGCGGGGGGGCCCGGGGAGCCGTTTTTT